This T cell receptor delta chain was sequenced during a study of γδ T cells in repeated Plasmodium falciparum infection. The study, taken as a whole, reports: Vdelta2-negative gammadelta repertoires appeared less diverse and less shared in Malian than Australian children.

TCRdb reanalysed the multiplex PCR reads with CATT. The table has 85,000 to 100,000 delta-chain clones, approximately 0.92% seen once. The CDR3 has 22 residues. CDR1 and CDR2 from the germline V gene are TSWWSYY and QGS. Flow sorting of PBMC yielded separate Vgamma9/Vdelta2+ and Vdelta2-negative gammadelta T cell populations for bulk repertoire analysis. This clone was found a few times. The antigen is not known. The protein given by TCRdb reflects a much larger clone and differs at residue 3 from this DNA's translation, likely from a read error; the protein shown is the DNA's translation. J is TRDJ1 and V is TRDV1, with 13 positions matching TRDD3. The J gene was not available in TCRdb and was assigned here by matching the DNA to germline segments. Sequencing was performed on gamma-delta T cells from blood. This clonotype was sampled from a pool of human donors (malaria-infected and uninfected, not separated). The CDR3 region is CAPGDLILQLLLGDTGTDKLIF. For the CDR3, the DNA is TGTGCTCCTGGGGACCTTATCCTTCAACTTCTACTGGGGGATACGGGGACCGATAAACTCATCTTT.